This T cell receptor (beta chain) was sequenced in a study of early T cells in non-severe SARS-CoV-2 infection. Study overall: Sequencing was performed on bulk RNA from unsorted whole blood, leaving chains unpaired.

This clonotype has a count of ten or more. As part of library construction, unique molecular identifiers were attached to individual cDNA molecules. MiXCR, run by TCRdb on the 5' RACE reads, gives a single entry per CDR3 protein. The sample shows about 81,000 distinct CDR3 sequences, less than 8% of them seen only once. CDR3 size: 14 residues. V lost 3 bases to trimming and J lost 5 bases; unmatched junction nucleotides: 4. Sequencing input: whole blood. The chain is built from TRBV12-3 or TRBV12-4 and TRBJ2-5, with 9 bases matching TRBD2. This sequence was found in an adult who was a healthcare worker with PCR-confirmed SARS-CoV-2 infection or an uninfected control (not recorded which). Written as DNA, the CDR3 is TGTGCCAGCAGTTTCGGCGGGGGGGAGGAGACCCAGTACTTC. It is translated as CASSFGGGEETQYF.